This T cell receptor (beta chain) was sequenced in a study of Tregs in tolerant kidney transplant recipients. Study-wide points: Validation in larger populations is needed because few patients were studied.

Clones were sequenced by immunoSEQ multiplex PCR, and TCRdb holds only the in-frame ones, with some missing. The sample lists some 110,000 clones; 85% to 95% were seen once. This clone was observed a few times. What it binds is unknown. This CDR3 has 13 residues. In germline, CDR1 is LNHDA, CDR2 SQIVND (reference sequence). V was pared by 3 bases and J by 5 bases, with 11 bases between. Unstimulated regulatory T cells (CD4+CD25+CD127-), CD4+CD25- non-regulatory cells, CD4 and CD8 cells were FACS-sorted from thawed PBMCs. The chain carries TRBV19 and TRBJ2-7; D is possibly TRBD1 (5 bases). The origin of this receptor is a human donor in good health. The sequenced material came from CD4+ T cells from blood. The CDR3 region has the DNA TGTGCCAGTAGTATCAAGGGGCGACACGAGCAGTACTTC. It specifies CASSIKGRHEQYF.